The 8 T cell receptor beta chains in this list originate from one sample, sequenced in a study of post-analysis software for immune sequencing data. The study's findings and limits: Compared with controls, patients had more of about 5 TRBV segments, including TRBV5-6, TRBV5-1 and TRBV20-1.

The antigens for these receptors are not known. Tagging with unique molecular identifiers was a feature of the TCR beta cDNA libraries. TCRdb redid the calling of the PCR reads with MiXCR, one entry per CDR3 protein. Among about 770,000 distinct CDR3 sequences listed, around 42% were seen once. The sample comprised blood. The receptors derive from a girl aged 5 to 17 with multiple sclerosis.

The chain is built from TRBV5-1 and TRBJ2-5; 9 nucleotides match TRBD1. After removal of 3 bases from V and 5 bases from J, the junction contained 17 bases not matched to a gene. The CDR3 contains 18 residues. In germline, CDR1 is SGHRS, CDR2 YFSETQ. CDR3 DNA: TGCGCCAGCAGCTATTCCGGGACAGGGCTCCCCAGAGGGGAGACCCAGTACTTC. It codes for CASSYSGTGLPRGETQYF.

This clonotype was detected a few times. The chain recombines TRBV4-2 with TRBJ1-4; D remains ambiguous. Germline V lookup: CDR1 LGHNA, CDR2 YNFKEQ. The V end lost 0 bases, the J end lost 8 bases, and 13 bases lay between the germline ends. The CDR3 is made up of 15 amino acids. CDR3 sequence (DNA): TGTGCCAGCAGCCAAGAAGGAGGGTCGGACGAAAAACTGTTTTTT. It codes for CASSQEGGSDEKLFF.

This clonotype was seen a handful of times. This chain connects TRBV10-3 to TRBJ1-1, with D possibly TRBD1 on 5 matching bases. With 3 bases removed from V and 3 bases from J, the gap between germline ends came to 8 bases. The CDR3 consists of 13 residues. Germline CDR1 and CDR2: ENHRY and SYGVKD. The chain's CDR3 is CAISDRVDTEAFF. The CDR3 DNA sequence: TGTGCCATCAGTGACAGGGTGGACACTGAAGCTTTCTTT.

The sample holds a few counts of this clonotype. The chain employs TRBV6-6 and TRBJ1-4; tentative D call: TRBD1 (5 bases). Germline values: CDR1 MNHNY, CDR2 SVGAGI (reference sequence). Trimming shortened V by 9 bases and J by 6 bases, and 14 bases separated the two germline ends. This CDR3 spans 13 amino acids. The CDR3 loop is CASRSGTYEKLFF. The CDR3 nucleotides read TGTGCCAGTAGGTCGGGGACTTATGAAAAACTGTTTTTT.

This clonotype was observed many times. The rearrangement joins TRBV5-1 to TRBJ2-1, with 11 bases fitting TRBD2. V lost 3 bases and J lost 8; bases outside the gene matches: 10. The length of the CDR3 is 16 residues. Germline lookup yields CDR1 SGHRS and CDR2 YFSETQ. CDR3 sequence (DNA): TGCGCCAGCAGCTCGAGTTTGACTAGCGGGAACGATGAGCAGTTCTTC. As protein: CASSSSLTSGNDEQFF. Based on the CDR3 plus reference TRBV5-1 and TRBJ2-1, the full variable domain is KAGVTQTPRYLIKTRGQQVTLSCSPISGHRSVSWYQQTPGQGLQFLFEYFSETQRNKGNFPGRFSGRQFSNSRSEMNVSTLELGDSALYLCASSSSLTSGNDEQFFGPGTRLTVL.

This clonotype came up a few times. The rearrangement uses TRBV7-2 and TRBJ2-1; D unclear. This CDR3 has 13 residues. Trimming removed 1 base at V and 10 bases at J, with 11 bases between. Germline lookup yields CDR1 SGHTA and CDR2 FQGNSA. DNA of the CDR3: TGTGCCAGCAGCTTAGGCCGACATACGGAGCAGTTCTTC. Translating it yields CASSLGRHTEQFF.

J is TRBJ2-7 and V is TRBV29-1; D might be TRBD1 (5 bases). V was trimmed by 7 bases and J by 0 bases, leaving 16 bases between them. Germline loops: CDR1 SQVTM, CDR2 ANQGSEA. The CDR3 runs 14 residues. CDR3 sequence (DNA): TGCAGCGCCGGAGAGGTGGGGCCCTCCTACGAGCAGTACTTC. This codes for CSAGEVGPSYEQYF.

The chain is built from TRBV28 and TRBJ1-5; perhaps TRBD1 as D (6 bases). Germline CDR1 MDHEN, CDR2 SYDVKM. V gave up 4 bases and J gave up 6 bases, with 19 bases separating them. The CDR3 contains 16 residues. The DNA of the CDR3 is TGTGCCAGCAGTTCGGTAGTCGTAGGGGGTAGTCAGCCCCAGCATTTT. It translates to CASSSVVVGGSQPQHF.